This entry lists 18 T cell receptor beta chains sequenced from one sample in a study of vaccination effects on CD4 cells after COVID-19. This table comes from immunoSEQ multiplex PCR, and its TCRdb copy is limited to in-frame clones, with some not included. The sample includes 20,000 to 30,000 clones, approximately 70% of them seen just once. Before any sequencing was done, the ViraFEST assay used viral peptide pools to expand antigen-specific CD4+ T cells. The culture ran for nine to eleven days, and then CD4+ T cells were isolated. Prior SARS-CoV-2 infection was absent in the vaccine recipients, as shown by negative nucleocapsid antibodies. Antigens for these TCRs are unknown. This specimen consisted of CD4+ T cells from PBMCs cultured with HCoV-OC43 spike peptides, obtained before COVID-19 vaccination. Subset in this sample: HCoV-OC43 spike overlapping peptide pool stimulation. These receptors were obtained from a human donor who received a COVID-19 vaccine.

This clone came up a few times. V is TRBV6-2 or TRBV6-3 and J is TRBJ1-5, with TRBD1 matching 10 bases. The V gene's germline CDR1 is MNHEY and CDR2 SVGEGT. The V and J ends lost 4 bases and 7 bases, in that order; junction bases with no gene match: 4. This CDR3 is 14 amino acids long. CDR3 bases: TGTGCCAGCAGTTCGACAGGGGGCCGGCAGCCCCAGCATTTT. Translated: CASSSTGGRQPQHF.

The genes are TRBV9 and TRBJ2-5; 15 bases agree with TRBD2. With V trimmed by 0 bases and J by 2 bases, 11 bases remained unmatched. In germline, CDR1 is SGDLS, CDR2 YYNGEE. The CDR3 consists of 20 residues. This CDR3 reads CASSVEGLAGGLARQETQYF. The DNA of the CDR3 is TGTGCCAGCAGCGTAGAAGGACTAGCGGGGGGGCTGGCGAGGCAAGAGACCCAGTACTTC.

In its sample, this clone was seen a few times. The rearrangement uses TRBV28 and TRBJ1-1; no clear D gene. CDR3 length: 16 amino acids. Deletions cut 3 bases from V and 0 bases from J, with 14 bases between. CDR1 MDHEN and CDR2 SYDVKM come from the germline V gene. This chain's CDR3 is CASSLVHSSLNTEAFF. DNA of the CDR3: TGTGCCAGCAGTTTGGTGCACTCCAGTTTGAACACTGAAGCTTTCTTT.

This clone has just one count. The chain has TRBV7-6 and TRBJ1-4; TRBD1 matches at 7 bases. Trimming removed 0 bases from V and 4 bases from J; junction bases left unmatched: 5. Germline V gene sequence: CDR1 SGHVS, CDR2 FNYEAQ. CDR3 size: 16 residues. The CDR3 region is CASSLAGTEDNEKLFF. The CDR3, as DNA: TGTGCCAGCAGCTTAGCGGGGACAGAAGATAATGAAAAACTGTTTTTT.

This clone is termed medium-sized. The rearrangement joins TRBV5-1 to TRBJ2-2; no clear D gene. CDR1 and CDR2 from the germline V gene are SGHRS and YFSETQ. This CDR3 contains 15 residues. The germline V and J ends were trimmed by 0 bases and 2 bases, with 8 bases remaining between them. CDR3 in amino acids: CASSLDILNTGELFF. The CDR3 DNA is TGCGCCAGCAGCTTGGACATCCTTAACACCGGGGAGCTGTTTTTT.

The V gene is TRBV5-1, the J gene TRBJ1-2; 9 bases map to TRBD1. V shed 2 bases and J 8 bases; nucleotides not matched to a gene: 7. CDR3 length: 14 amino acids. Germline V gene sequence: CDR1 SGHRS, CDR2 YFSETQ. The CDR3 is CASSLTGGAGGYTF. The CDR3 bases are TGCGCCAGCAGCTTAACAGGGGGCGCGGGAGGCTACACCTTC.

This rearrangement joins TRBV10-3 to TRBJ1-6, with D possibly TRBD1 on 5 matching bases. V lost 10 bases, J lost 6 bases, and 16 bases lay in between. This CDR3 region has 14 residues. Germline CDR1 is ENHRY and CDR2 is SYGVKD. In DNA form, the CDR3 reads TGTGCCACCCTCGAACAGGACTTTAATTCACCCCTCCACTTT. Amino acid sequence: CATLEQDFNSPLHF.

CDR3 coding DNA: TGTGCCAGCAGTGAACAACGGGGCTACAATGAGCAGTTCTTC. It is translated as CASSEQRGYNEQFF. The chain combines TRBV6-1 with TRBJ2-1; tentatively, D is TRBD2 (5 bases). The V end lost 2 bases, the J end lost 3 bases, and 8 bases lay between the germline ends. This CDR3 has 14 residues. The germline gives CDR1 MNHNS, CDR2 SASEGT.

The J gene is TRBJ2-1, the V gene TRBV5-1, with TRBD2 matching over 12 bases. Losses at the gene ends were 4 bases for V and 5 bases for J; bases not matched to a gene: 13. CDR3 length: 18 amino acids. Germline CDR1 is SGHRS and CDR2 is YFSETQ. CDR3 sequence reads: CASSRTSGEIWTNNEQFF. The CDR3 DNA is TGCGCCAGCAGCCGGACTAGCGGGGAAATATGGACGAACAATGAGCAGTTCTTC.

The V and J genes are TRBV12-5 and TRBJ2-1, with TRBD1 matching 7 bases. This CDR3 region has 12 residues. In germline, CDR1 is LGHNT, CDR2 FRNRAP. V lost 4 bases to trimming and J lost 7 bases; unmatched junction nucleotides: 1. CDR3 region: CASGSTGNEQFF. The CDR3 DNA reads as TGTGCTAGTGGTTCGACAGGGAATGAGCAGTTCTTC.

This clone was counted once. V and J are TRBV29-1 and TRBJ1-2; D remains unclear. The CDR3 is 12 amino acids. The germline CDR1 and CDR2 sequences are SQVTM and ANQGSEA. V shed 7 bases and J shed 0 bases, with 9 bases lying between them. CDR3 loop: CSDNDPNYGYTF. The CDR3 nucleotides read TGCAGCGATAATGATCCTAACTATGGCTACACCTTC.

The chain joins TRBV6-6 to TRBJ1-5; 8 bases match TRBD1. CDR1 is MNHNY and CDR2 is SVGAGI in the germline V gene (reference sequence). The J segment lost 0 bases and the V segment lost 5 bases, leaving 6 bases of the junction unmatched. There are 16 residues in the CDR3. CDR3 residues: CASSARGLYSNQPQHF. Here the CDR3 DNA reads TGTGCCAGCAGTGCCAGGGGGCTGTATAGCAATCAGCCCCAGCATTTT.

V and J are TRBV5-1 and TRBJ2-7, with TRBD2 matching over 9 bases. Germline values: CDR1 SGHRS, CDR2 YFSETQ. V dropped 7 bases and J dropped 6; count of bases not matched to a gene: 8. The CDR3 contains 13 residues. The CDR3 is CASRQAGGTEQYF. Here the CDR3 DNA reads TGCGCCAGCCGACAAGCGGGAGGTACCGAGCAGTACTTC.

The chain links TRBV10-3 to TRBJ1-4; weak D call: TRBD1 (5 bases). CDR3 length: 14 amino acids. The V gene lost 8 bases and the J gene lost 8 bases, with 18 bases spanning the gap. Germline V CDR1 and CDR2: ENHRY, SYGVKD. The CDR3 DNA follows: TGTGCCATCGCGGCAGGGCCTTCCTCAGAAAAACTGTTTTTT. This encodes CAIAAGPSSEKLFF.

In its sample, this clone was seen once. The rearrangement joins TRBV2 to TRBJ2-1, with a tentative D call TRBD2 (6 bases). Trimming shortened V by 7 bases and J by 0 bases, and 16 bases separated the two germline ends. The CDR3 runs 16 residues. Germline lookup yields CDR1 SNHLY and CDR2 FYNNEI. The CDR3: CASKEPGLSSYNEQFF. CDR3 in DNA: TGTGCCAGCAAGGAACCGGGACTTAGCTCCTACAATGAGCAGTTCTTC.

The J gene is TRBJ2-1, the V gene TRBV6-1; tentatively, D is TRBD2 (5 bases). V was cut by 2 bases and J by 3 bases, with 11 bases left in between. The CDR3 spans 15 residues. Germline CDR1 reads MNHNS; CDR2 reads SASEGT. DNA for the CDR3: TGTGCCAGCAGTGAAACGTCTACTAGCTACAATGAGCAGTTCTTC. It yields the protein CASSETSTSYNEQFF.

The chain is built from TRBV6-6 and TRBJ2-3; D not certain. Germline V gene sequence: CDR1 MNHNY, CDR2 SVGAGI (reference sequence). CDR3 length: 12 residues. V dropped 6 bases and J dropped 6 bases, with 10 bases sitting between them. The CDR3 loop is CASSLMADTQYF. The CDR3, as DNA: TGTGCCAGCAGCCTCATGGCCGATACGCAGTATTTT.

V is TRBV2 and J is TRBJ2-1; 11 bases match TRBD2. This CDR3 comprises 13 residues. V lost 7 bases and J lost 10; bases outside the gene matches: 6. Germline CDR1 and CDR2: SNHLY and FYNNEI. The CDR3 reads CASNKGLAAEQFF. The CDR3 bases are TGTGCCAGCAACAAGGGACTAGCGGCCGAGCAGTTCTTC.